Below are 19 T cell receptor beta chains sequenced from a single sample in a study of shared clonotypes between healthy human individuals. Method: immunoSEQ multiplex PCR; TCRdb's copy keeps in-frame clones and lacks some. This table holds fewer than 650,000 clones, 75% to 85% found once. The sequenced material came from PBMCs. The receptors were gathered from a woman in her thirties or forties in good health. Some clones in this sample may be carry-over from other donors' samples.

Many counts were recorded for this clone. The rearrangement joins TRBV30 to TRBJ1-1; D not certain. CDR1 and CDR2 from the germline V gene are GTSNPN and SVGIG (reference sequence). Trimming took off 2 bases at V and 5 bases at J, with 12 bases between the two ends. This CDR3 comprises 13 residues. CDR3 sequence reads: CAWSTNLGTEAFF. CDR3 bases: TGTGCCTGGAGTACAAACTTAGGGACTGAAGCTTTCTTT. Full variable domain (remainder filled in from reference TRBV30 and TRBJ1-1): SQTIHQWPATLVQPVGSPLSLECTVEGTSNPNLYWYRQAAGRGLQLLFYSVGIGQISSEVPQNLSASRPQDRQFILSSKKLLLSDSGFYLCAWSTNLGTEAFFGQGTRLTVV.

Concerning this clone itself: An end of the junction differs from the germline gene, which may be a read error. This chain joins TRBV7-7 and TRBJ2-7, with 11 nucleotides matching TRBD1. Per germline, CDR1 SSHAT and CDR2 FNYEAQ (reference sequence). The CDR3 loop spans 14 amino acids. CDR3 sequence (DNA): TGTGCTAGCAGCACAGGACAGGGGGCAGGGGAGCAGTACTTC. It yields the protein CASSTGQGAGEQYF. Full variable domain (outside the CDR3, taken from reference TRBV7-7 and TRBJ2-7): GAGVSQSPRYKVTKRGQDVTLRCDPISSHATLYWYQQALGQGPEFLTYFNYEAQPDKSGLPSDRFSAERPEGSISTLTIQRTEQRDSAMYRCASSTGQGAGEQYFGPGTRLTVT.

The chain joins TRBV5-1 to TRBJ1-2, with D hard to call. V lost 6 bases and J 8 bases, leaving 23 bases between the germline ends. The CDR3 has 15 residues. Germline-derived CDR1 and CDR2 are SGHRS and YFSETQ. The CDR3 loop reads CASMKDPGTGSGYTF. The CDR3 DNA reads TGCGCCAGCATGAAGGATCCGGGCACTGGTAGCGGCTACACCTTC.

The V and J genes are TRBV29-1 and TRBJ2-3, with no clear D. The CDR3 spans 14 residues. Trimming stripped 7 bases from V and 0 bases from J, with 14 bases between. Germline CDR1 is SQVTM and CDR2 is ANQGSEA. The CDR3 DNA sequence: TGCAGCGCAACCGGACCTACTAGCACAGATACGCAGTATTTT. It is translated as CSATGPTSTDTQYF.

The chain is built from TRBV2 and TRBJ2-2; 7 bases match TRBD1. From germline, CDR1 is SNHLY and CDR2 FYNNEI. Unmatched junction bases numbered 8, after V lost 6 bases and J lost 4 bases. This CDR3 is 15 amino acids long. CDR3 sequence: CASSRVRGSTGELFF. The DNA of the CDR3 is TGTGCCAGCAGCCGAGTCAGGGGGAGCACCGGGGAGCTGTTTTTT.

The chain is built from TRBV29-1 and TRBJ2-5, with D possibly matching TRBD1 (5 bases). The tail of the sequence fits TRBJ2-7 better, so the J call may be wrong. This CDR3 spans 13 amino acids. The germline V gene has CDR1 SQVTM and CDR2 ANQGSEA. The CDR3 region is CSAGGQGNYEQYF. In DNA form, the CDR3 reads TGCAGCGCCGGCGGCCAGGGCAACTACGAGCAGTACTTC.

This clone was counted a single time. The CDR3 nucleotides read TGTGCCAGCAGTGTAGAGGGTAGAAGTGGCTACACCTTC. Residues: CASSVEGRSGYTF. The chain couples TRBV6-1 to TRBJ1-2; D gene ambiguous. V lost 4 bases to trimming and J lost 7 bases, with 13 bases between them. There are 13 residues in the CDR3. Germline CDR1 is MNHNS and CDR2 is SASEGT.

V and J are TRBV7-4 and TRBJ1-4, with D possibly being TRBD1 (5 bases). The length of the CDR3 is 14 residues. Trimming took off 6 bases at V and 5 bases at J, with 13 bases between the two ends. Germline-derived CDR1 and CDR2 are SGHVT and SQSDAQ. The CDR3: CASSFGRENEKLFF. CDR3 coding DNA: TGTGCCAGCAGTTTTGGCAGGGAAAATGAAAAACTGTTTTTT.

This clone was found a few times. CDR3 sequence reads: CASSRRRGRLAGGNEQFF. The CDR3 DNA sequence: TGCGCCAGCAGCCGTCGAAGAGGGCGGCTAGCGGGAGGCAATGAGCAGTTCTTC. V usage is TRBV4-3 and J usage is TRBJ2-1; 11 bases map to TRBD2. The germline V gene encodes CDR1 LGHNA and CDR2 YSLEER. This CDR3 comprises 18 residues. V lost 4 bases to trimming and J lost 6 bases; unmatched junction nucleotides: 14.

The J gene is TRBJ1-5, the V gene TRBV10-3, with D possibly TRBD1 on 5 matching bases. Germline CDR1 and CDR2: ENHRY and SYGVKD. The CDR3 is 15 amino acids. The ends were cut back, 3 bases at V and 6 bases at J, with 15 bases in the middle. CDR3 region: CAISDTLGGGQPQHF. CDR3 nucleotides: TGTGCCATCAGTGACACCCTGGGGGGAGGTCAGCCCCAGCATTTT.

In this sample, this clone turned up once. The chain joins TRBV5-4 to TRBJ2-1; the match to TRBD2 covers 7 bases. CDR1 is SGHNT and CDR2 is YYREEE in the germline V gene (reference sequence). The CDR3 is 14 residues long. V lost 0 bases and J lost 7; bases outside the gene matches: 4. The DNA of the CDR3 is TGTGCCAGCAGCTTGGGAGGACTAGGAAATGAGCAGTTCTTC. This sequence encodes CASSLGGLGNEQFF.

A single count supports this clone. This chain joins TRBV18 and TRBJ1-1; D is unclear. CDR1 is KGHSH, CDR2 LQKENI, per germline. Trimming left V 2 bases short and J 2 bases short, with 9 bases between. This CDR3 is built from 14 residues. The CDR3, as DNA: TGTGCCAGCTCACCAATTCCAGGAAACACTGAAGCTTTCTTT. The encoded protein is CASSPIPGNTEAFF.

The chain uses TRBV9 and TRBJ2-1; D is undetermined. Between the trimmed V and J ends, which lost 10 bases and 4 bases, there was a span of 9 bases. The CDR3 has 11 amino acids. Germline V CDR1 and CDR2: SGDLS, YYNGEE. The DNA for the CDR3 is TGTGCCTCAGGAGTGTACAATGAGCAGTTCTTC. This encodes CASGVYNEQFF.

The chain couples TRBV6-1 to TRBJ1-4, with 7 bases that match TRBD1. CDR1 is MNHNS, CDR2 SASEGT, per germline. V trimming: 6 bases; J trimming: 5 bases; junction bases outside the gene matches: 6. The CDR3 has 14 amino acids. CDR3 nucleotide sequence: TGTGCCAGCAGGCTGGACAGGAAAAATGAAAAACTGTTTTTT. Encoded protein: CASRLDRKNEKLFF.

This chain links TRBV28 with TRBJ1-4; TRBD1 is a possible D gene (5 bases). This CDR3 contains 13 residues. Per germline, CDR1 MDHEN and CDR2 SYDVKM. V lost 3 bases to trimming and J lost 8 bases, with 10 bases between them. The CDR3 DNA reads TGTGCCAGCAGTTTGCCGGGGGAGGAAAAACTGTTTTTT. Its protein is CASSLPGEEKLFF.

J is TRBJ2-3 and V is TRBV5-1, with D possibly TRBD2 on 6 matching bases. CDR3 length: 14 residues. Between the trimmed V and J ends, which lost 3 bases and 3 bases, there was a span of 11 bases. Germline V lookup: CDR1 SGHRS, CDR2 YFSETQ. The CDR3 loop reads CASSYDGGTDTQYF. CDR3 DNA: TGCGCCAGCAGCTATGATGGAGGGACAGATACGCAGTATTTT.

The gene calls are TRBV11-3 and TRBJ2-1; TRBD1 matches at 7 bases. This CDR3 region has 12 residues. CDR1 SGHNT and CDR2 YENEEA come from the germline V gene. Trimming cost V 5 bases and J 7 bases; bases outside gene matches: 2. As DNA, the CDR3 is TGTGCCAGCAGCCGGGACAGTAATGAGCAGTTCTTC. Residues: CASSRDSNEQFF.

V and J are TRBV5-4 and TRBJ1-1; D possibly corresponds to TRBD1 (5 bases). The V gene lost 5 bases and the J gene lost 4 bases, with 15 bases spanning the gap. This CDR3 contains 14 residues. The germline V gene has CDR1 SGHNT and CDR2 YYREEE (reference sequence). The CDR3 is CASRDRAQGTEAFF. CDR3 nucleotides: TGTGCCAGCAGGGACCGGGCCCAGGGCACTGAAGCTTTCTTT.

V and J are TRBV7-9 and TRBJ1-1; 7 bases match TRBD1. Germline CDR1 reads SEHNR; CDR2 reads FQNEAQ (reference sequence). Germline trimming cut 5 bases from V and 6 bases from J; bases unmatched to any gene: 3. CDR3 size: 12 residues. The CDR3 loop reads CASSVDRSEAFF. The CDR3, as DNA: TGTGCCAGCAGCGTGGACAGGTCTGAAGCTTTCTTT.